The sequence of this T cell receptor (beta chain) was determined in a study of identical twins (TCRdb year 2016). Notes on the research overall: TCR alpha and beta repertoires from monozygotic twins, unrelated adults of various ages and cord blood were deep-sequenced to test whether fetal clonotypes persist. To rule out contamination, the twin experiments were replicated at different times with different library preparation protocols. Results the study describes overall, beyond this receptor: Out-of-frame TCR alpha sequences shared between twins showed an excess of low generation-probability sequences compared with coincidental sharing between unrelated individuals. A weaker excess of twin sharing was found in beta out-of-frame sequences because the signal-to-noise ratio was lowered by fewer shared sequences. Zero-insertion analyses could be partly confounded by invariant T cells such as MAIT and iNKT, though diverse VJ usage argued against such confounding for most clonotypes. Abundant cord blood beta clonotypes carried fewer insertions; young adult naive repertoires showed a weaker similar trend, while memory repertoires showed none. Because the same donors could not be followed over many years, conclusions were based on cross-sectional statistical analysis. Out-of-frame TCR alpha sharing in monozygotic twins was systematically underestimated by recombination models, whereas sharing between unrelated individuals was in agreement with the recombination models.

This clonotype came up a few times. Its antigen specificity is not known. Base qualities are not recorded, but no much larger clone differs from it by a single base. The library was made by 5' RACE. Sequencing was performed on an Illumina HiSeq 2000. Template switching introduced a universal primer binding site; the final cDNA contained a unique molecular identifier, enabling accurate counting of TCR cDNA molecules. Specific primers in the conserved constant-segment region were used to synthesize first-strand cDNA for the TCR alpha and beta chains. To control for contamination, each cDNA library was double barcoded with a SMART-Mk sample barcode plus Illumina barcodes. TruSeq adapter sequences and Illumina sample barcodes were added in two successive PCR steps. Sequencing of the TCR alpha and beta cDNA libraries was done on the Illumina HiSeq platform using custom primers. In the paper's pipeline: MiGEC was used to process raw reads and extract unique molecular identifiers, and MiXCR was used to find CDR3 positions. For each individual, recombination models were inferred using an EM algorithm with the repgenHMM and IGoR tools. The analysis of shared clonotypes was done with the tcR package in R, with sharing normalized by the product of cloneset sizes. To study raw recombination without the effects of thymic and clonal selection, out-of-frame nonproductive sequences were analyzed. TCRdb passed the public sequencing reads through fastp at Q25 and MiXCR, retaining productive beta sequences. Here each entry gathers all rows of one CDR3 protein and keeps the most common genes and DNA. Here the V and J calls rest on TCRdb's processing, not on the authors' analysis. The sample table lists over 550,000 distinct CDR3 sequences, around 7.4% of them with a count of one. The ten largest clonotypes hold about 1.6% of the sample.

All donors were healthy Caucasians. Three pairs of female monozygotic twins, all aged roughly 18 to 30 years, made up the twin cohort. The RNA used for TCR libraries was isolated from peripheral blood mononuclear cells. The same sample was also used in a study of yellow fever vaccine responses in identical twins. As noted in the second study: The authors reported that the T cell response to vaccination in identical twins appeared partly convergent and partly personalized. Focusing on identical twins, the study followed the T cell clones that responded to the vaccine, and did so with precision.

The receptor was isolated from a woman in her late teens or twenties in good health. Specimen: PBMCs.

The CDR3 region: CASSPWGSGGELFF. In nucleotides, the sequence is TGTGCCAGCAGCCCGTGGGGGAGCGGCGGGGAGCTGTTTTTT. The chain links TRBV12-3 or TRBV12-4 with TRBJ2-2, with the D call perhaps TRBD1 or TRBD2, each one matching 5 bases. V was cut back by 6 bases and J by 7 bases, leaving a gap of 15 bases between them. The CDR3, from cysteine to phenylalanine, totals 14 residues. The read is trimmed to its CDR3 DNA, 42 bases read in frame from base 1.